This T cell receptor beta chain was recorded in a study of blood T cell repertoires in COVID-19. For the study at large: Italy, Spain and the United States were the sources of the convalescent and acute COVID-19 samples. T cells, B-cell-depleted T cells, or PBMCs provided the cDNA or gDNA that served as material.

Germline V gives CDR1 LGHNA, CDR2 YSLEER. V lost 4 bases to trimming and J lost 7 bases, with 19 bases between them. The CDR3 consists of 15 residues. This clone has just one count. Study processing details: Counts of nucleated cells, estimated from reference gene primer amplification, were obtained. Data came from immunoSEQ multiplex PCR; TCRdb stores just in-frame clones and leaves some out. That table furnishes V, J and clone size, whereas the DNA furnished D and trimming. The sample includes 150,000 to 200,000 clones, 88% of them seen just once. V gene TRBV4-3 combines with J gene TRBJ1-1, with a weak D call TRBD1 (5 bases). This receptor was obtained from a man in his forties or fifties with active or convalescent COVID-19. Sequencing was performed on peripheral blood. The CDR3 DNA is TGCGCCAGCAGCCGCGGGGCGCCATCCCACGGTGAAGCTTTCTTT. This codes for CASSRGAPSHGEAFF.